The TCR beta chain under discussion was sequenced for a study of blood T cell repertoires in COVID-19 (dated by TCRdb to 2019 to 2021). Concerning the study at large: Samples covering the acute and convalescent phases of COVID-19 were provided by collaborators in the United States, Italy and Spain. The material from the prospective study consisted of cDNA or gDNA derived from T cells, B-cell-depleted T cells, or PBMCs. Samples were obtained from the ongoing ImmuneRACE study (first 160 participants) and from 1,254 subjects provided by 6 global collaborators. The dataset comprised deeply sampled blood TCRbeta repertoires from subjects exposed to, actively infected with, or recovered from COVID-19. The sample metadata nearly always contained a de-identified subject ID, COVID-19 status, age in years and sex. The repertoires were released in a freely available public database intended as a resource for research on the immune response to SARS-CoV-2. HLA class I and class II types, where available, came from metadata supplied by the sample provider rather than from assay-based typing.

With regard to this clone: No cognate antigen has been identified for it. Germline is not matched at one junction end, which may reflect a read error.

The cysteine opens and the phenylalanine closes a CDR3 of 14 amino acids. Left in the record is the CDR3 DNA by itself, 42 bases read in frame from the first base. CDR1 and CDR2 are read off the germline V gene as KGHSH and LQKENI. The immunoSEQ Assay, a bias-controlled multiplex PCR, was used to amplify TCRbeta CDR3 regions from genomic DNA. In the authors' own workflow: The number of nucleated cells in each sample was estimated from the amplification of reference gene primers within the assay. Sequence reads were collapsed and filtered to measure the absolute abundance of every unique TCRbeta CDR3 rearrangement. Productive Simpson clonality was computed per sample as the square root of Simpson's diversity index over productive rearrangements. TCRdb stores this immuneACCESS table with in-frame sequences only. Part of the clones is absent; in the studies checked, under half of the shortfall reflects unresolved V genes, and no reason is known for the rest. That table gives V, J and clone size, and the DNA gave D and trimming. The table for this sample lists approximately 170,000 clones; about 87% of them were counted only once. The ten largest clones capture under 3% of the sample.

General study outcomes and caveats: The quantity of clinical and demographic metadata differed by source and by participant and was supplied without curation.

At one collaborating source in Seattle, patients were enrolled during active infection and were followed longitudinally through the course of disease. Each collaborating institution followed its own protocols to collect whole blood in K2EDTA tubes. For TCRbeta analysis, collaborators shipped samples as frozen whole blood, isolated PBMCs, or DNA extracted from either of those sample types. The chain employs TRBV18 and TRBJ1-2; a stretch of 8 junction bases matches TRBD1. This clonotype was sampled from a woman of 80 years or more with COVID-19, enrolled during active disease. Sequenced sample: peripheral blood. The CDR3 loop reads CASSPLPAGQGESF. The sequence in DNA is TGTGCCAGCTCACCCCTTCCGGCCGGACAGGGTGAATCCTTC.